Each of the 16 T cell receptor beta chains below was sequenced from the same sample in a study of shared clonotypes between healthy human individuals. Repertoires were generated with immunoSEQ multiplex PCR, while TCRdb's copy carries only in-frame clones and drops some. This sample carries about 1,900,000 clones, about 95% of them seen once, and the ten largest clones take 1% to 1.5%. It was CD45RO-negative cells, positively selected for CCR7, that made up naive CD8 cells, with terminally differentiated effector memory CD45RA+ cells excluded. Sequencing was carried out using naive CD8+ T cells sorted from blood. Source of these receptors: a man aged 18 to 35 in good health.

This chain links TRBV7-3 with TRBJ2-5, with D perhaps given as TRBD1 or TRBD2 (7 bases each). This CDR3 comprises 15 residues. Germline V gene lookup returns CDR1 SGHTA and CDR2 FQGTGA. V shed 2 bases and J shed 2 bases, with 12 bases lying between them. CDR3 nucleotides: TGTGCCAGCAGCTTATCAGGGGGGGAACAAGAGACCCAGTACTTC. Translating it yields CASSLSGGEQETQYF.

The genes are TRBV2 and TRBJ2-7; TRBD1 agrees at 9 bases. The CDR3 covers 16 residues. CDR1 is SNHLY and CDR2 is FYNNEI in the germline V gene. Trimming at V came to 3 bases and at J to 3 bases, leaving 9 bases not matched to a gene. Written as DNA, the CDR3 is TGTGCCAGCAGTGATCCCCTCGGGACAGGGTTCTACGAGCAGTACTTC. Translating gives CASSDPLGTGFYEQYF.

This sequence joins TRBV29-1 and TRBJ2-1; D is ambiguous. The V gene's germline CDR1 is SQVTM and CDR2 ANQGSEA. Trimming took 3 bases from V and 4 from J, leaving 10 bases between them. CDR3 length: 13 amino acids. CDR3 in amino acids: CSVDLGPYNEQFF. The CDR3 nucleotides read TGCAGCGTTGATTTAGGCCCATACAATGAGCAGTTCTTC.

V and J are TRBV27 and TRBJ2-7; no clear D gene. Germline loops: CDR1 MNHEY, CDR2 SMNVEV (reference sequence). V was clipped by 2 bases and J by 3 bases, with 11 bases between them. This CDR3 region has 14 residues. The CDR3 is CASSLGRSVYEQYF. The CDR3 nucleotides read TGTGCCAGCAGTTTAGGCAGATCCGTCTACGAGCAGTACTTC.

The sample holds one count of this clone. V usage is TRBV20-1 and J usage is TRBJ2-1; no definite D call. This CDR3 comprises 11 residues. The V and J ends lost 4 bases and 5 bases respectively, with 6 bases between them. CDR1 is DFQATT, CDR2 SNEGSKA, per germline (reference sequence). This CDR3 reads CSAKMDNEQFF. CDR3 DNA sequence: TGCAGTGCTAAGATGGACAATGAGCAGTTCTTC.

This clone was seen only once. V and J are TRBV4-3 and TRBJ1-1; D is undetermined. The CDR3 runs 14 residues. Germline assignment: CDR1 LGHNA and CDR2 YSLEER. V shed 5 bases and J shed 1 base, with 11 bases lying between them. In nucleotides, the CDR3 is TGCGCCAGCAGCTCCTCGGCGGGGAACACTGAAGCTTTCTTT. Its translation: CASSSSAGNTEAFF.

This chain joins TRBV27 and TRBJ1-1; 9 nucleotides line up with TRBD1. In germline, CDR1 is MNHEY, CDR2 SMNVEV (reference sequence). The CDR3 sequence is 15 residues long. With V trimmed by 5 bases and J by 5 bases, 9 bases remained unmatched. The CDR3 nucleotides read TGTGCCAGCAGTCCAACGGGACAGGGAGAGACTGAAGCTTTCTTT. Translating gives CASSPTGQGETEAFF.

Regarding this clone: This same CDR3 is encoded by further DNA sequences in the sample. The chain uses TRBV30 and TRBJ2-7, with 14 bases lining up with TRBD2. The CDR3 is made up of 15 amino acids. In germline, CDR1 is GTSNPN, CDR2 SVGIG (reference sequence). The J segment lost 5 bases and the V segment lost 4 bases, leaving 7 bases of the junction unmatched. Here the CDR3 DNA reads TGTGCCTGGAACCCTCCGGGACTAGCGGGAGACGAGCAGTACTTC. It yields the protein CAWNPPGLAGDEQYF.

In its sample, this clone was seen a few times. The identical CDR3 is also encoded by other nucleotide sequences in the sample. The rearrangement uses TRBV7-9 and TRBJ1-6; no definite D call. The ends were cut back, 1 base at V and 5 bases at J, with 0 bases in the middle. Per germline, CDR1 SEHNR and CDR2 FQNEAQ (reference sequence). CDR3 length: 12 amino acids. CDR3 residues: CASSLDNSPLHF. The CDR3 nucleotides are TGTGCCAGCAGCTTAGATAATTCACCCCTCCACTTT.

This chain uses TRBV28 with TRBJ1-5; unclear D gene. The CDR3 totals 14 residues. Between the trimmed V and J ends, which lost 3 bases and 7 bases, there was a span of 13 bases. The germline gives CDR1 MDHEN, CDR2 SYDVKM. DNA of the CDR3: TGTGCCAGCAGTTTTAGACTAGAAGGGCAGCCCCAGCATTTT. Encoded protein: CASSFRLEGQPQHF.

Notes on this clone: The same CDR3 arises from other DNA sequences in this sample as well. The CDR3 loop reads CASSLLAGSYEQYF. In DNA, the CDR3 is TGTGCCAGCAGCCTACTAGCGGGTTCCTACGAGCAGTACTTC. The chain links TRBV27 to TRBJ2-7, with 9 bases lining up with TRBD2. The germline V gene encodes CDR1 MNHEY and CDR2 SMNVEV (reference sequence). Trimming cost V 6 bases and J 1 base; bases outside gene matches: 4. This CDR3 has 14 amino acids.

J is TRBJ2-5 and V is TRBV28; TRBD1 aligns across 10 bases. The germline V gene has CDR1 MDHEN and CDR2 SYDVKM. This CDR3 region has 14 residues. The trim removed 6 bases at V and 5 bases at J, leaving 6 bases unmatched. CDR3 residues: CASRKTGGGETQYF. The CDR3 DNA reads as TGTGCCAGCAGAAAGACAGGGGGCGGGGAGACCCAGTACTTC.

This chain uses TRBV5-1 with TRBJ2-7; 11 positions agree with TRBD1. Germline V gene lookup returns CDR1 SGHRS and CDR2 YFSETQ. J lost 7 bases, V lost 2 bases, and 11 bases had no gene match. The CDR3 spans 16 residues. The CDR3 protein is CASSLTWTGGREEQYF. CDR3 DNA sequence: TGCGCCAGCAGCTTAACCTGGACAGGGGGCCGGGAGGAGCAGTACTTC. Full variable domain (missing parts from reference TRBV5-1 and TRBJ2-7): KAGVTQTPRYLIKTRGQQVTLSCSPISGHRSVSWYQQTPGQGLQFLFEYFSETQRNKGNFPGRFSGRQFSNSRSEMNVSTLELGDSALYLCASSLTWTGGREEQYFGPGTRLTVT.

This clone was seen once. The rearrangement joins TRBV11-3 to TRBJ2-2, with D tentatively TRBD2 (6 bases). The V gene's germline CDR1 is SGHNT and CDR2 YENEEA. The V end lost 6 bases, the J end lost 5 bases, and 13 bases lay between the germline ends. The CDR3 extends over 14 amino acids. The CDR3 region has the DNA TGTGCCAGCAGTTACGGGAGTGGGACCGGGGAGCTGTTTTTT. Residues: CASSYGSGTGELFF.

This chain joins TRBV5-6 and TRBJ2-5; TRBD2 might be the D (5 bases). V shed 4 bases and J shed 1 base, with 17 bases lying between them. Germline CDR1 is SGHDT and CDR2 is YYEEEE. This CDR3 region has 16 residues. CDR3 in DNA: TGTGCCAGCAGCCCTGATGGAGGTAGGATCCAAGAGACCCAGTACTTC. Encoded protein: CASSPDGGRIQETQYF.

Remarks on this clone: The same CDR3 is also encoded by other DNA sequences in this sample. The chain is built from TRBV4-1 and TRBJ2-5, with a weak D call TRBD1 (5 bases). Germline assignment: CDR1 MGHRA and CDR2 YSYEKL. V lost 1 base and J 2 bases, leaving 8 bases between the germline ends. The CDR3 consists of 14 residues. In DNA form, the CDR3 reads TGCGCCAGCAGCCAAGGAGACAGTCAAGAGACCCAGTACTTC. This sequence encodes CASSQGDSQETQYF.